This TCR beta chain was obtained from a study of cytomegalovirus exposure and HLA in healthy donors. Overall study results and limits: The study listed around 150 cytomegalovirus-associated TCR beta chains.

This clone was detected once. Its antigen is as yet unknown. V lost 0 bases to trimming and J lost 12 bases, with 18 bases between them. This CDR3 spans 15 amino acids. The germline gives CDR1 LNHNV, CDR2 YYDKDF (reference sequence). PCR employed 60 Vbeta and 13 Jbeta primers. Some clones are missing from TCRdb's copy, which holds only in-frame ones; the method was immunoSEQ multiplex PCR. The profile covers around 100,000 clones, with roughly three quarters appearing a single time and roughly a tenth taken by the ten largest. The chain employs TRBV15 and TRBJ2-1, with a possible D match to TRBD1 (5 bases). The source is a man aged 35 to 55 in good health and CMV-seropositive. Sample: PBMCs. The CDR3 loop is CATSRDQGLLWVQFF. Here the CDR3 DNA reads TGTGCCACCAGCAGAGATCAGGGTCTATTGTGGGTGCAGTTCTTC.